One sample yielded the 10 T cell receptor beta chains listed below, sequenced in a study of monozygotic twins with inflammatory bowel disease. TCRdb re-called the 5' RACE reads and gives one entry per CDR3 protein, without DNA. Its table lists under 350,000 distinct CDR3 sequences. The material sequenced was blood. The receptors here all came from a human donor with ulcerative colitis or Crohn's disease, or a healthy co-twin of an affected twin (not recorded which).

This rearrangement joins TRBV11-2 to TRBJ2-2. Germline CDR1 is SGHAT and CDR2 is FQNNGV. The CDR3 runs to 14 residues. This chain's CDR3 is CASSLDVATGELFF.

This chain uses TRBV7-2 with TRBJ2-3; the TCRdb D gene call, TRBD1, has no DNA to confirm it. CDR3 length: 15 amino acids. Germline V gives CDR1 SGHTA, CDR2 FQGNSA. CDR3 amino acids: CASSYRGGGSDTQYF.

This chain uses TRBV30 with TRBJ2-7; the TCRdb call, TRBD1, lacks DNA for checking. Per the germline V gene, CDR1 is GTSNPN and CDR2 is SVGIG (reference sequence). The CDR3 extends over 15 amino acids. CDR3 sequence: CAWSGGGQAAYEQYF.

This sequence joins TRBV28 and TRBJ1-5. Germline lookup yields CDR1 MDHEN and CDR2 SYDVKM. The CDR3 totals 14 residues. CDR3 in amino acids: CASTLHGSNQPQHF. Full variable domain (outside the CDR3, taken from reference TRBV28 and TRBJ1-5): DVKVTQSSRYLVKRTGEKVFLECVQDMDHENMFWYRQDPGLGLRLIYFSYDVKMKEKGDIPEGYSVSREKKERFSLILESASTNQTSMYLCASTLHGSNQPQHFGDGTRLSIL.

The chain uses TRBV5-1 and TRBJ1-5; lacking DNA, the TRBD1 call made by TCRdb goes unchecked. Looked up from germline, CDR1 is SGHRS and CDR2 is YFSETQ. This CDR3 is 14 amino acids long. The CDR3 spells CASESDRSHQPQHF.

V usage is TRBV7-9 and J usage is TRBJ2-7; TCRdb reports TRBD1, a call that lacks DNA to check it against. This CDR3 is 16 amino acids long. Germline CDR1 is SEHNR and CDR2 is FQNEAQ (reference sequence). The CDR3 is CASSRGDSLLLNEQYF.

The rearrangement joins TRBV28 to TRBJ1-1; TCRdb's assignment of TRBD1 cannot be checked, as there is no DNA. Germline V lookup: CDR1 MDHEN, CDR2 SYDVKM. The CDR3 contains 13 residues. The CDR3 protein is CASRTQGNTEAFF.

The genes are TRBV7-3 and TRBJ2-2. CDR1 SGHTA and CDR2 FQGTGA come from the germline V gene. CDR3 length equals 15 residues. This CDR3 is CASSPHGPNTGELFF.

The gene calls are TRBV12-3 or TRBV12-4 and TRBJ2-7; checking the TCRdb D call of TRBD1 is not possible without DNA. The CDR3 is 12 amino acids. Here the CDR3 reads CASSLGQGTQYF.

The chain recombines TRBV18 with TRBJ2-5; TCRdb's assignment of TRBD2 cannot be checked, as there is no DNA. Germline CDR1 is KGHSH and CDR2 is LQKENI. The CDR3 totals 14 residues. The CDR3 loop reads CASSPRAQMETQYF. The whole variable domain, remainder taken from reference TRBV18 and TRBJ2-5, is NAGVMQNPRHLVRRRGQEARLRCSPMKGHSHVYWYRQLPEEGLKFMVYLQKENIIDESGMPKERFSAEFPKEGPSILRIQQVVRGDSAAYFCASSPRAQMETQYFGPGTRLLVL.